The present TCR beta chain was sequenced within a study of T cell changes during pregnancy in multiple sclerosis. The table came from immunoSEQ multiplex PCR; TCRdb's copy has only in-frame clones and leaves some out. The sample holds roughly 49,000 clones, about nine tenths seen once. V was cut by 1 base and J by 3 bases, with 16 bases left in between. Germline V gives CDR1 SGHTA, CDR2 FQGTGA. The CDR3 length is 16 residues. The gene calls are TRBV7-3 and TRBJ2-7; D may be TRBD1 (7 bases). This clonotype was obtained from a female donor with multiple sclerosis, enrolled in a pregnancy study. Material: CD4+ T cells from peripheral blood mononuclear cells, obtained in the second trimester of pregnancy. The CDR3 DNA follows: TGTGCCAGCAGCTTAAGTTTGGCAGGGGGGAGCTACGAGCAGTACTTC. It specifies CASSLSLAGGSYEQYF.